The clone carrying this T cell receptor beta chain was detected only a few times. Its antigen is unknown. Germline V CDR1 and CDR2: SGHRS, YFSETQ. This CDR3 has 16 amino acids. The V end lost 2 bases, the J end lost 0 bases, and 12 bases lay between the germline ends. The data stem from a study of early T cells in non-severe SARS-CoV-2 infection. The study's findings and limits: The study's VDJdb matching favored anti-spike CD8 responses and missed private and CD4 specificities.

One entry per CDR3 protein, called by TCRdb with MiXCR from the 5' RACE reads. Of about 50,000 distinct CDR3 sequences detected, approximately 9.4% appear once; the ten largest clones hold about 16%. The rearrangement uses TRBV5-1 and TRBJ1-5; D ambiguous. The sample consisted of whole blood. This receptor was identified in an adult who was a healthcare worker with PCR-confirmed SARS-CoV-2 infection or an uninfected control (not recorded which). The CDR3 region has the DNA TGCGCCAGCAGCTTAGGCATTATGGGTAGCAATCAGCCCCAGCATTTT. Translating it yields CASSLGIMGSNQPQHF. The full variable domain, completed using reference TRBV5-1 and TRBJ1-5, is KAGVTQTPRYLIKTRGQQVTLSCSPISGHRSVSWYQQTPGQGLQFLFEYFSETQRNKGNFPGRFSGRQFSNSRSEMNVSTLELGDSALYLCASSLGIMGSNQPQHFGDGTRLSIL.